This TCR beta chain was identified during a study of OX40 agonist ivuxolimab in advanced cancers. Study information: Averaging 60 years in age, with a range of 23 to 79, the cohort was around 83% male. Treatment received earlier with anti-PD-1, anti-PD-L1 or anti-CTLA-4 agents was allowed, and 40% had some. Three patients, one with hepatocellular carcinoma and two with cutaneous melanoma, responded partially.

This table comes from immunoSEQ multiplex PCR, and its TCRdb copy is limited to in-frame clones, with some not included. The sample holds about 36,000 clones; around 73% are singletons and the top ten take 20% to 25%. The CDR3 runs 19 residues. Germline CDR1 and CDR2: LGHNA and YNFKEQ. Trimming stripped 2 bases from V and 4 bases from J, with 24 bases between. At baseline, cycle 4 day 1, and cycle 7 day 1, blood was sampled. The receptor was derived from an adult with an advanced solid tumor such as melanoma, head and neck, liver or kidney cancer. The V gene is TRBV4-2, the J gene TRBJ1-5; D gene ambiguous. The sequenced sample was CD4+ or CD8+ T cells sorted from blood, obtained in a trial of the OX40 agonist ivuxolimab. The CDR3: CASSQLPIDKALTNQPQHF. CDR3 sequence (DNA): TGTGCCAGCAGCCAACTACCAATAGACAAGGCCCTAACTAATCAGCCCCAGCATTTT.